This T cell receptor beta chain was found in a study of shared clonotypes between healthy human individuals. Study-wide results and limits: In having few donors, the study represented limited genetic and exposure-history diversity.

Points on this clone: Antigen specificity is unknown.

Naive CD4+ cells were CD45RA-selected; the remaining cells were memory. In the original workflow: Without quality scores, immunoSEQ junctional reads could not be filtered like full-length reads. The assay was immunoSEQ multiplex PCR, and TCRdb's table has in-frame clones only and misses some. Clone size and the V and J calls come from that table; the DNA yielded D and trimming. The data show around 2.5 million clones, over 85% seen once. The CDR3 loop spans 15 amino acids. The V gene lost 3 bases and the J gene lost 5 bases, with 16 bases spanning the gap. Germline V gene sequence: CDR1 MGHDK, CDR2 SYGVNS.

This rearrangement joins TRBV25-1 to TRBJ1-1; a possible D gene is TRBD1 (6 bases). The sequencing input was naive CD4+ T cells from PBMCs. Stated subset: CD45RA+ positively selected. The clonotype was recovered from a man aged 18 to 29 in good health. Some clones in this sample may be carry-over from other donors' samples. CDR3 bases: TGTGCCAGCAGTGAGTCTCGGGGGCGCTGGACTGAAGCTTTCTTT. It encodes CASSESRGRWTEAFF.